This TCR beta chain was captured by sequencing in a study of cytomegalovirus exposure and HLA in healthy donors. As to this clone: Its matching antigen is unknown.

V shed 0 bases, J shed 4 bases, and the junction held 6 bases outside the gene matches. Germline CDR1 reads SGHRS; CDR2 reads YFSETQ. This CDR3 comprises 15 residues. General observations from the study: In an earlier analysis, in 587 donors, most V segments appeared productive either ~87% or ~30% of the time. Three of the chains that were CMV-associated were confirmed in vitro to be specific for CMV antigens. Trimming of TCR beta V- and J-genes showed a link, identified in a later analysis, to a missense DCLRE1C variant.

13 Jbeta primers and 60 Vbeta primers were used for the PCR. TCRdb's copy holds only in-frame clones and misses some; the assay was immunoSEQ multiplex PCR. Its listing shows fewer than 130,000 clones. All donors participated as healthy donors of bone marrow. The sample taken for sequencing was PBMCs. The V call is TRBV5-1, the J call TRBJ1-1; 7 nucleotides agree with TRBD1. The sequence was obtained from a man in his fifties in good health and CMV-seronegative. The CDR3 DNA sequence: TGCGCCAGCAGCTTGGGGCAGGGGGATAGCACTGAAGCTTTCTTT. Its translation is CASSLGQGDSTEAFF.